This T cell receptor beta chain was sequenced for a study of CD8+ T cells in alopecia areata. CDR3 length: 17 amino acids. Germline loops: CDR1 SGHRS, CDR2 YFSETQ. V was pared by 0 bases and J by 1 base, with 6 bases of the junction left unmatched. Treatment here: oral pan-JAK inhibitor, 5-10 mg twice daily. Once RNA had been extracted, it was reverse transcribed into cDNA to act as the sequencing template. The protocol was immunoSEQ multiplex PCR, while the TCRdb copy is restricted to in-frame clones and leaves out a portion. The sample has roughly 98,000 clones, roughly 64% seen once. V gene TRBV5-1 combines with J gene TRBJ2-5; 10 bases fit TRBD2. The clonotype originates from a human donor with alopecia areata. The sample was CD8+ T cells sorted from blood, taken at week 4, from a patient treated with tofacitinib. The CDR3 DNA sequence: TGCGCCAGCAGCTTGGCCCAAAGCGGGAGGGCCCAAGAGACCCAGTACTTC. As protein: CASSLAQSGRAQETQYF.